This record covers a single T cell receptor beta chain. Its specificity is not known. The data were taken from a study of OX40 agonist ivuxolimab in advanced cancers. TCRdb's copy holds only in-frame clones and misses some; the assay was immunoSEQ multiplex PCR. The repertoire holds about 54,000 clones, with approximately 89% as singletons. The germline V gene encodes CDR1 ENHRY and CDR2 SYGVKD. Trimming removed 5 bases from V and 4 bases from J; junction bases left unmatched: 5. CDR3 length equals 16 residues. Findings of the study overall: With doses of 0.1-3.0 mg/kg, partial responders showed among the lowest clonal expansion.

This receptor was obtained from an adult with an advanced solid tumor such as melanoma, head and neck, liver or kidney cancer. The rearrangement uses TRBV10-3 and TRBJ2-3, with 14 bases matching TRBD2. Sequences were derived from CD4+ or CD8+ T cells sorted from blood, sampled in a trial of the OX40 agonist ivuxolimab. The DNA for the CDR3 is TGTGCCATCAGTTCGGGACTAGCGGGGGTGGCAGATACGCAGTATTTT. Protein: CAISSGLAGVADTQYF.